This T cell receptor beta chain was identified during a study of blood T cell repertoires in COVID-19. Study-level information: Samples of COVID-19 (acute and convalescent) were obtained from the United States, Italy and Spain. PBMCs, B-cell-depleted T cells, or T cells were the source of the cDNA or gDNA that made up the material.

TCRdb's table, derived via immunoSEQ multiplex PCR, lists solely in-frame clones and lacks some. This sample has about 110,000 clones, with about four fifths found just once. This clone was observed a few times. With V trimmed by 7 bases and J by 3 bases, 6 bases remained unmatched. The CDR3 runs 15 residues. CDR1 is LGHDT and CDR2 is YNNKEL in the germline V gene (reference sequence). This clonotype was obtained from a woman in her seventies with acute or convalescent COVID-19. This sequence joins TRBV3-1 (or the pseudogene TRBV3-2) and TRBJ2-2; 9 nucleotides line up with TRBD1. Sequencing was done on a sample of peripheral blood. The CDR3 DNA reads TGTGCCAGCAACCGGGACAGGGTCGACACCGGGGAGCTGTTTTTT. This sequence encodes CASNRDRVDTGELFF.